Included here is one T cell receptor beta chain sequence, with context. The antigen is unknown. These data are taken from a study of CD8+ T cells in alopecia areata. The CDR3 loop spans 12 amino acids. V was pared by 4 bases and J by 4 bases, with 10 bases between. CDR1 SQVTM and CDR2 ANQGSEA come from the germline V gene. Study-wide results and caveats: Among the cells sequenced in scalp samples are also the resident alphabeta T cells of normal skin.

It was cDNA, reverse transcribed from extracted RNA, that served as the sequencing template. TCRdb's copy holds only in-frame clones and misses some; the assay was immunoSEQ multiplex PCR. The profile shows fewer than 200,000 clones, approximately 56% of them singletons. The rearrangement links TRBV29-1 to TRBJ1-2, with a tentative D call TRBD1 (5 bases). The receptor was derived from a human donor with alopecia areata. The sequenced sample was CD4+ T cells sorted from blood, obtained at week 0. Here the CDR3 reads CSVGSRVYGYTF. In nucleotides, the CDR3 is TGCAGCGTTGGAAGCAGGGTCTATGGCTACACCTTC.